The T cell receptor beta chain under discussion was sequenced for a study of blood T cell repertoires in COVID-19. Whole-study context: Sites in the United States, Italy and Spain provided acute and convalescent COVID-19 samples. Sample material is recorded as cDNA or gDNA derived from T cells, B-cell-depleted T cells, or PBMCs.

In the authors' workflow: The assay estimated nucleated cells by amplifying reference gene primers. Assay: immunoSEQ multiplex PCR; the TCRdb copy retains only in-frame clones and omits some. D and trimming come from the DNA, and the V and J calls and clone size come from that table. Among 70,000 or so clones listed, 87% were seen once. The CDR3 consists of 16 residues. V trimming: 1 base; J trimming: 4 bases; junction bases outside the gene matches: 5. Germline-derived CDR1 and CDR2 are SNHLY and FYNNEI. This chain connects TRBV2 to TRBJ2-1; 9 positions agree with TRBD2. Input material: peripheral blood. The TCR originated in a woman of 80 years or more with active or convalescent COVID-19. CDR3 nucleotide sequence: TGTGCCAGCAGTGAAGGGGCTAGCGGGGATTACAATGAGCAGTTCTTC. It yields the protein CASSEGASGDYNEQFF.